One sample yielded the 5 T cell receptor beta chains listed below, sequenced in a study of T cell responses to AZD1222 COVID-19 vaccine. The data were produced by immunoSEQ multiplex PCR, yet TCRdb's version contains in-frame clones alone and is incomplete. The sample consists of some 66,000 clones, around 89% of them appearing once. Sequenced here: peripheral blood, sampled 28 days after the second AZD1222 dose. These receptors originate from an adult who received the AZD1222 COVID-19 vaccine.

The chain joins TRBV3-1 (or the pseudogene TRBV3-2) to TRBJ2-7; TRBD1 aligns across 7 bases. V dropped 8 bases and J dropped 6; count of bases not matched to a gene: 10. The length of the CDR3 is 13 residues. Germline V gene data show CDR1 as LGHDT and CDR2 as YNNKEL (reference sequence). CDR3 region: CASGPGQPPEQYF. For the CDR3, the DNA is TGTGCCAGCGGCCCGGGACAGCCGCCCGAGCAGTACTTC.

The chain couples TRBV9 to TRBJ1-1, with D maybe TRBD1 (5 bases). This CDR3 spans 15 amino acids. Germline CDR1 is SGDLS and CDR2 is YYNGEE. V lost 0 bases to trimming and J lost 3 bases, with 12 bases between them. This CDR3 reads CASSVGGRGDTEAFF. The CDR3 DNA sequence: TGTGCCAGCAGCGTAGGGGGGAGAGGGGACACTGAAGCTTTCTTT.

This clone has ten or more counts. CDR3 bases: TGTGCCAGCAGGGGGGTAGCGGGCGGAGCGGATACGCAGTATTTT. It is translated as CASRGVAGGADTQYF. The V gene is TRBV6-4, the J gene TRBJ2-3; 7 positions match TRBD2. V shed 6 bases and J 6 bases; nucleotides not matched to a gene: 12. Per germline, CDR1 MRHNA and CDR2 SNTAGT. The CDR3 totals 15 residues.

In DNA form, the CDR3 reads TGTGCCAGCAGCCTGACAGGAGTCTCCTACAATGAGCAGTTCTTC. Residues: CASSLTGVSYNEQFF. The V call is TRBV3-1 (or the pseudogene TRBV3-2), the J call TRBJ2-1; tentative D call: TRBD1 (6 bases). V gave up 4 bases and J gave up 0 bases, with 10 bases separating them. Germline CDR1 LGHDT, CDR2 YNNKEL (reference sequence). The CDR3 contains 15 residues.

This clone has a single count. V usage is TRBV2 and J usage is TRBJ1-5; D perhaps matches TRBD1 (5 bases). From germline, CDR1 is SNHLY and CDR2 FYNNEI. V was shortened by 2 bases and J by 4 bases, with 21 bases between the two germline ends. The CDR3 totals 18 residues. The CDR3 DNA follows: TGTGCCAGCAGTGAAACCGAAAGTCGGCAGGGTTGGAATCAGCCCCAGCATTTT. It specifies CASSETESRQGWNQPQHF.